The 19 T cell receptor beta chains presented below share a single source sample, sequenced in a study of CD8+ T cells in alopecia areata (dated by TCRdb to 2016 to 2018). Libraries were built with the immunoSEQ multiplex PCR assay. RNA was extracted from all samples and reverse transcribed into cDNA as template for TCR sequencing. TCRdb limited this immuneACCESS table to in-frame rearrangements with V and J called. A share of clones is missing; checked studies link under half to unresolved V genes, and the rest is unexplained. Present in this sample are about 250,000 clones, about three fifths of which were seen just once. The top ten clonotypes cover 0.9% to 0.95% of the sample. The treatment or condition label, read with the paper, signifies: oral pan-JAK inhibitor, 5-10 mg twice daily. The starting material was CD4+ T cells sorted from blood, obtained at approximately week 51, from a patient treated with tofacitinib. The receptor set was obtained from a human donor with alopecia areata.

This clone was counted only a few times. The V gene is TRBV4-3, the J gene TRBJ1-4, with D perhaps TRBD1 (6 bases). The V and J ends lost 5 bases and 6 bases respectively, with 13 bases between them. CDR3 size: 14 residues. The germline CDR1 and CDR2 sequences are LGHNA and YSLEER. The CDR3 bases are TGCGCCAGCAGCGGCGACAGGAGGGATGAAAAACTGTTTTTT. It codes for CASSGDRRDEKLFF.

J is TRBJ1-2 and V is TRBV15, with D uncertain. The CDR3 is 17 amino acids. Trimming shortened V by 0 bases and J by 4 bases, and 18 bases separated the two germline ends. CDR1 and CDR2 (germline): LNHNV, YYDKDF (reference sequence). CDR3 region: CATSRDSREAVSYGYTF. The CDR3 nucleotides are TGTGCCACCAGCAGAGATTCACGGGAGGCGGTGAGCTATGGCTACACCTTC.

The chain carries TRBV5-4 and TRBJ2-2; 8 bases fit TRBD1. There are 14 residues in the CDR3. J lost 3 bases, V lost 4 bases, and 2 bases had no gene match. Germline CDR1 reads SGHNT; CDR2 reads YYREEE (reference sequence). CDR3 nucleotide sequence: TGTGCCAGCAGCGCGGGACAGGACACCGGGGAGCTGTTTTTT. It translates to CASSAGQDTGELFF.

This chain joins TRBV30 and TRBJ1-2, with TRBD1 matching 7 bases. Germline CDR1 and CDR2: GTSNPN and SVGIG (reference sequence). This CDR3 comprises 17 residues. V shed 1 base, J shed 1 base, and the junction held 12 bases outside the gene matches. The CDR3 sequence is CAWSGKKGTELNYGYTF. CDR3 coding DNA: TGTGCCTGGAGTGGGAAGAAAGGGACAGAGCTTAACTATGGCTACACCTTC.

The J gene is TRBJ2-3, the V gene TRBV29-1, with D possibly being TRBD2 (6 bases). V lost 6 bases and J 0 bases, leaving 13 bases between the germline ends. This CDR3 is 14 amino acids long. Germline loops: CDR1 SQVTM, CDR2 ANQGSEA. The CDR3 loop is CSVLRLGSTDTQYF. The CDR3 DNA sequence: TGCAGCGTCCTCAGACTAGGTAGCACAGATACGCAGTATTTT.

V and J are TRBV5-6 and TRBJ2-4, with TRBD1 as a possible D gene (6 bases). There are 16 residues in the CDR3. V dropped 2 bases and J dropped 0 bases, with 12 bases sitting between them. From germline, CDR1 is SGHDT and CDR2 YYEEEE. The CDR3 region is CASSFRQDLAKNIQYF. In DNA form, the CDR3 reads TGTGCCAGCAGCTTCCGACAGGACCTAGCCAAAAACATTCAGTACTTC.

CDR3 coding DNA: TGTGCCACCAGCAGAAACCGGGACATCTACGAGCAGTACTTC. It translates to CATSRNRDIYEQYF. The rearrangement links TRBV15 to TRBJ2-7, with D possibly matching TRBD1 (6 bases). The CDR3 has 14 amino acids. V was trimmed by 2 bases and J by 3 bases, leaving 11 bases between them. Germline CDR1 is LNHNV and CDR2 is YYDKDF (reference sequence).

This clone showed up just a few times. In nucleotides, the CDR3 is TGTGCCAGCAGCCAATTTACAGCCCCTTCGAGTGAGCAGTTCTTC. Protein sequence: CASSQFTAPSSEQFF. The V call is TRBV14, the J call TRBJ2-1; no reliable D call. The germline V and J ends were trimmed by 2 bases and 9 bases, with 17 bases remaining between them. Germline CDR1 is SGHDN and CDR2 is FVKESK. The CDR3 sequence is 15 residues long.

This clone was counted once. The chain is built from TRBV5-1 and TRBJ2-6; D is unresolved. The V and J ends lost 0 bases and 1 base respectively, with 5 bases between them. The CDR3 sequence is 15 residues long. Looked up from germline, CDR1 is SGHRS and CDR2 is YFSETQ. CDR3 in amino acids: CASSLALSGANVLTF. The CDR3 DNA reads TGCGCCAGCAGCTTGGCCCTATCTGGGGCCAACGTCCTGACTTTC.

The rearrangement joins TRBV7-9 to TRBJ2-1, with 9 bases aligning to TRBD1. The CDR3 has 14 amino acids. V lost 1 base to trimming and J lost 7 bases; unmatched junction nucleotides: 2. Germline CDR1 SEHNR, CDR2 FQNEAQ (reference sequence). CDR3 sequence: CASSLVGQGNEQFF. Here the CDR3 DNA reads TGTGCCAGCAGCTTAGTGGGACAGGGTAATGAGCAGTTCTTC.

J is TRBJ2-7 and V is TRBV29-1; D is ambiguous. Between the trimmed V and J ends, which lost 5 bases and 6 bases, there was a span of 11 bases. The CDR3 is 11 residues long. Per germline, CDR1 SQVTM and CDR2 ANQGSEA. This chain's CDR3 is CSVYLWGEQYF. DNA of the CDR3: TGCAGCGTTTACCTCTGGGGCGAGCAGTACTTC.

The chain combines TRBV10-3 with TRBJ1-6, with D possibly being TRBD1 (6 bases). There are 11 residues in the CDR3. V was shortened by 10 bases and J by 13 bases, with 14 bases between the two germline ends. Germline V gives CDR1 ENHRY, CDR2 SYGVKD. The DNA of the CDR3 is TGTGCCACGCGGGACACCTCGCCCCTCCACTTT. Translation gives CATRDTSPLHF.

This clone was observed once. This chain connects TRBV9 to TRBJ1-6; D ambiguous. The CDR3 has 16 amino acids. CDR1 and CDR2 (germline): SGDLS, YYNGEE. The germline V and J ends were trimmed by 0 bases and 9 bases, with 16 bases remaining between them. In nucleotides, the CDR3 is TGTGCCAGCAGCGTAGAGAGTAGGGTAGATGGTTCACCCCTCCACTTT. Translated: CASSVESRVDGSPLHF.

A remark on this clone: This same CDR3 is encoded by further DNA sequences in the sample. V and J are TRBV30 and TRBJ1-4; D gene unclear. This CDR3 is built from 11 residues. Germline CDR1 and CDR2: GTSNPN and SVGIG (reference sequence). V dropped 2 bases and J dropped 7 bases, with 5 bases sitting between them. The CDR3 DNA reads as TGTGCCTGGAGTCCAAGTGAAAAACTGTTTTTT. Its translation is CAWSPSEKLFF.

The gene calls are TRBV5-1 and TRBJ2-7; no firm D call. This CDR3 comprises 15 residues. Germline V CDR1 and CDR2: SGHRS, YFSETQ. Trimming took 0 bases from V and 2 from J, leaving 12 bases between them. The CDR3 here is CASSLDPGSPYEQYF. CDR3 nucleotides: TGCGCCAGCAGCTTGGATCCAGGTTCGCCCTACGAGCAGTACTTC.

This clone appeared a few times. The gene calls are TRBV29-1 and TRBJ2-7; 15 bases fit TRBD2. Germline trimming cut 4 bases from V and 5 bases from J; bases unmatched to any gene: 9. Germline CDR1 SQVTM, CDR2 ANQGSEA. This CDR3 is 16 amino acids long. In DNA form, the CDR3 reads TGCAGCGTTGTCCGGACTAGCGGGGGGGCCTTCCACGAGCAGTACTTC. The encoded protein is CSVVRTSGGAFHEQYF.

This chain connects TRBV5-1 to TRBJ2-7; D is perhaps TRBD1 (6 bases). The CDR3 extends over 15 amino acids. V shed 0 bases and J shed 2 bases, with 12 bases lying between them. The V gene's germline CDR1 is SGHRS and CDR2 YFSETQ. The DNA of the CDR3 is TGCGCCAGCAGCTTGGACAGGGCCGGCCCCTACGAGCAGTACTTC. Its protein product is CASSLDRAGPYEQYF. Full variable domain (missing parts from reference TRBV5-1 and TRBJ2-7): KAGVTQTPRYLIKTRGQQVTLSCSPISGHRSVSWYQQTPGQGLQFLFEYFSETQRNKGNFPGRFSGRQFSNSRSEMNVSTLELGDSALYLCASSLDRAGPYEQYFGPGTRLTVT.

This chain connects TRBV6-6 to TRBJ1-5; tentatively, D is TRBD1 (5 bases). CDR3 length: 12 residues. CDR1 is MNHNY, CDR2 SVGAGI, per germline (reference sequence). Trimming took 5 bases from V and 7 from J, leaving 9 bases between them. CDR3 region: CASSGEGQPQHF. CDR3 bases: TGTGCCAGCAGTGGGGAGGGGCAGCCCCAGCATTTT.

In DNA form, the CDR3 reads TGTGCCAGCAGTCCGTGGACCGATTCCTACGAGCAGTACTTC. Residues: CASSPWTDSYEQYF. V gene TRBV6-5 combines with J gene TRBJ2-7; no clear D gene. Germline-derived CDR1 and CDR2 are MNHEY and SVGAGI. V lost 5 bases to trimming and J lost 1 base, with 12 bases between them. The CDR3 runs to 14 residues.